This T cell receptor beta chain was identified during a study of shared clonotypes between healthy human individuals (dated by TCRdb to the early 2020s). For context, the study as a whole: The cohort included three men and a couple of women between 18 and 49 years of age. For each donor, CD4 naive and CD4 memory were each run on three plates, CD8 naive on two plates, and CD8 memory on one plate. The study deeply sequenced blood TCR repertoires of 5 or 6 healthy adults to estimate repertoire size and the extent of clonotype sharing between individuals. Different laboratories and diverse techniques were used to prepare libraries and sequence TCR repertoires, to increase sequencing depth and limit assay-specific biases. Per donor, leukapheresis produced somewhere between about 0.85 and 8.9 billion PBMCs. Beyond this particular receptor, the publication reports: Only blood was sampled, and tissue TCR repertoires likely differ from those in blood. Larger estimated clonotype richness was generally found for naive subsets than for memory subsets. Because the study included only a small number of donors, the genetic and exposure-history diversity represented was limited. Even with the large sequencing depth, rarefaction of the sorted-subset datasets indicated that sequencing was incomplete. Sharing across a few donors was observed for about 5% of naive CD4, under 4% of naive CD8, 2% to 2.5% of memory CD4, and roughly 0.4% of memory CD8 clonotypes. Compared with non-shared clonotypes, the clonotypes found in all four sorted-subset donors had higher generation probabilities. Pairwise subsampling led to the expectation that sequencing depth would affect the degree of clonotype sharing among donors.

The donors were healthy, HIV-negative adults with no recently reported acute infections or vaccinations. Every donor was a Caucasian adult living in Nashville, Tennessee, USA. CD4+ T cells were enriched by magnetic negative selection; naive cells were then positively selected on CD45RA, and the negative fraction formed the memory subset. Blood was collected by leukapheresis, and PBMCs were isolated by Ficoll-Histopaque density gradient centrifugation and then cryopreserved in liquid nitrogen vapor phase. Analytical flow cytometry was used to check the purity and quantity of each magnetically sorted T cell population. Each sorted fraction had its genomic DNA isolated and then quantified by UV absorbance on a Nanodrop 2000c. Using the deep immunoSEQ assay, multiplex PCR amplified TCR CDR3 regions from genomic DNA. Extracted genomic DNA from each cell subset was spread evenly across all wells of several immunoSEQ 96-well plates, with each plate serving as a replicate. For sorted subsets, each replicate PCR was loaded with approximately 0.2 ug genomic DNA, equivalent to 25,000 to 30,000 T cell genomes. Purified libraries were quantified with a Qubit 3.0 fluorometer, sized on a Bioanalyzer 2100, and re-quantified with the KAPA Library Quantification kit. Every immunoSEQ 96-well plate was sequenced on a dedicated single-read 150-cycle Illumina NextSeq 550 flow cell. The original pipeline was this. Because only junctional sequences without quality scores were contained in the immunoSEQ output, filtering matching that applied to full-length reads could not be performed. To assign V/J genes and CDR3, sequences were annotated using PyIR, a Python wrapper for IgBLAST v1.9, with IMGT germline references. Any read was removed if the V/J assignment was weak (E-value above 1e-6), the CDR3 was missing, or the read contained stop codons, out-of-frame junctions, or ambiguous translated residues. V3J clonotypes were defined as sequences sharing an identical inferred V gene, J gene, and CDR3 amino acid sequence. The percentage overlap between two repertoires was calculated by dividing the number of shared unique clonotypes by the size of the smaller repertoire. Three approaches were used to assess repertoire richness: RTK rarefaction, the Chao1 estimator, and Recon v2.1 estimates of unobserved clonotypes. OLGA was used to compute generation probabilities for all TCRbeta clonotypes that the gDNA method yielded from a handful of donors. Here the immuneACCESS table is served through TCRdb, limited to in-frame sequences with V and J called. Missing clones are a known gap in these copies; in checked studies unresolved V genes cover under half, and the rest lacks a known reason. V and J calls and clone size are as listed in that table; D and trimming were resolved from the DNA. The sample table contains more than 2 million clones; only one count was recorded for approximately 96% of them. Jointly, the top ten make up less than 0.15% of the sample.

For this clone: Its antigen has not been determined. No quality values exist for individual bases; no much larger clone is one base distant.

The CDR3 goes from the cysteine to the phenylalanine over 15 residues. Only the CDR3 DNA stays, 45 bases, in frame from base 1. Sequencing input: naive CD4+ T cells sorted from blood. The cell subset or site label, as the study defines it: CD45RA+ positively selected. This clonotype was sampled from a man aged 18 to 35 in good health. The sequence is built from TRBV12-1 and TRBJ2-1; the DNA was not used to check the table's D call, TRBD2. TRBV12-1 is annotated as a pseudogene. The CDR3 protein is CASSLLAYSYNEQFF. DNA sequence: TGTGCCAGCAGCCTACTAGCCTACTCCTACAATGAGCAGTTCTTC.